This TCR beta chain was recorded in a study of blood T cell repertoires in COVID-19. Study at large: Spain, Italy and the United States supplied samples that represented acute and convalescent COVID-19. In each case, the material was cDNA or gDNA derived from T cells, B-cell-depleted T cells, or PBMCs.

In the authors' workflow: Reference gene primer amplification gave estimated nucleated cell counts. Sequenced by immunoSEQ multiplex PCR; TCRdb stores in-frame clones only, minus some. From that table come the V and J calls and clone size; the DNA was used to work out D and trimming. The repertoire holds 95,000 to 150,000 clones, with approximately 87% as singletons. The V and J ends lost 6 bases and 0 bases respectively, with 12 bases between them. The CDR3 covers 15 residues. In germline, CDR1 is KGHSH, CDR2 LQKENI. Sequenced: peripheral blood. The V and J genes are TRBV18 and TRBJ2-1; D might be TRBD2 (5 bases). The sequence derives from a woman aged 45-59 years with acute or convalescent COVID-19. Here the CDR3 reads CASSPGGSSYNEQFF. The CDR3 DNA is TGTGCCAGCTCCCCTGGAGGTAGCTCCTACAATGAGCAGTTCTTC.